This T cell receptor (beta chain) was obtained from a study of blood T cells in healthy people across ages. Isolated PBMCs totaled at least 6 million in each sample. CDR3 length equals 14 residues. Per germline, CDR1 SGHKS and CDR2 YYEKEE (reference sequence). With regard to this clonotype: One end of the junction is discordant with germline, which a read error may explain.

Using a J-beta primer mix together with a sample-barcoded 5' primer, a second PCR was run for roughly 7 to 11 cycles. TCRdb used MiXCR to reprocess the 5' RACE reads, holding one entry per CDR3 protein. The table has approximately 810,000 distinct CDR3 sequences, around 26% seen once. Sequencing was carried out using blood. The TCR originated in a woman aged 80 or over in good health. The rearrangement links TRBV5-5 to TRBJ2-7; 9 bases agree with TRBD1. The CDR3 nucleotides are TGTGCCAACAGCGCCGGACAGGGGACCTACGAGCAGTACTTC. Amino acids: CANSAGQGTYEQYF. The entire variable domain, with the rest obtained from reference TRBV5-5 and TRBJ2-7, is as follows: DAGVTQSPTHLIKTRGQQVTLRCSPISGHKSVSWYQQVLGQGPQFIFQYYEKEERGRGNFPDRFSARQFPNYSSELNVNALLLGDSALYLCANSAGQGTYEQYFGPGTRLTVT.